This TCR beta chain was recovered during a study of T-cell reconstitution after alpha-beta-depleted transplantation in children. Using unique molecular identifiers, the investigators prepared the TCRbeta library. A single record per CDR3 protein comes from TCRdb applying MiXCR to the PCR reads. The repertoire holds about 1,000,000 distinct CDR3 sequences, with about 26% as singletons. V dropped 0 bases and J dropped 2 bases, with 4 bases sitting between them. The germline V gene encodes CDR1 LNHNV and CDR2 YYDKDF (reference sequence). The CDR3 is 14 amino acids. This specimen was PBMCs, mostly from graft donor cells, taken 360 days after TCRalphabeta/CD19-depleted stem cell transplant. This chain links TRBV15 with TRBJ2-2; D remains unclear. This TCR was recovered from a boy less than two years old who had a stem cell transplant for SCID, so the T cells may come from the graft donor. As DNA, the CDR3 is TGTGCCACCAGCAGAGATATAAACACCGGGGAGCTGTTTTTT. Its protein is CATSRDINTGELFF.